This TCR beta chain was observed in a study of identical twins. The cDNA had a unique molecular identifier and a template-switch universal primer site. TCRdb called the 5' RACE reads again in MiXCR, with one record for every CDR3 protein. The sample includes under 300,000 distinct CDR3 sequences, 6.5% of them seen just once. Study-wide results and limits: Model-predicted out-of-frame TCR alpha sharing fell below observed values in monozygotic twins. Twin pairs had excess sharing that was weaker in beta out-of-frame sequences.

As regards this clonotype: The antigen is not known.

The same sample was also studied in work on T cells expressing NK-cell markers.

The source of this sequence is a woman younger than 30 in good health. What was sequenced was CD8+ T cells sorted from blood.

Here the CDR3 DNA reads TGTGCCAGCAGCGAGAATAGCGGGGAACCCTACGAGCAGTACTTC. Protein sequence: CASSENSGEPYEQYF. The chain has TRBV11-2 and TRBJ2-7; TRBD2 matches at 8 bases. CDR1 and CDR2 from the germline V gene are SGHAT and FQNNGV. J gave up 2 bases and V 5 bases, and 8 bases lay outside the gene matches. This CDR3 comprises 15 residues.